These 8 T cell receptor beta chains originate from one sample sequenced in a study of cytomegalovirus exposure and HLA in healthy donors. A multiplex PCR was run with 60 Vbeta primers and 13 Jbeta primers. The assay was immunoSEQ multiplex PCR, and TCRdb's table has in-frame clones only and misses some. Among 100,000 to 150,000 clones listed, 80% were seen once. Sample: PBMCs. The receptors derive from a man aged 35-49 years in good health and CMV-seronegative.

The V gene is TRBV5-1, the J gene TRBJ1-4, with 8 bases identical to TRBD1. This CDR3 has 15 residues. After removal of 3 bases from V and 8 bases from J, the junction contained 9 bases not matched to a gene. Germline CDR1 is SGHRS and CDR2 is YFSETQ. The CDR3 region has the DNA TGCGCCAGCAGCTCCACGACAGGGGATGGGGAAAAACTGTTTTTT. Translation: CASSSTTGDGEKLFF.

The V gene is TRBV10-1, the J gene TRBJ2-7; TRBD2 matches at 9 bases. Germline V gene sequence: CDR1 WNHNN, CDR2 SYGVQD (reference sequence). Trimming removed 3 bases from V and 9 bases from J; junction bases left unmatched: 9. The CDR3 loop spans 14 amino acids. The CDR3 sequence: CASSESAGGAGQYF. CDR3 nucleotides: TGCGCCAGCAGTGAATCAGCGGGGGGAGCAGGGCAGTACTTC.

This rearrangement joins TRBV11-2 to TRBJ2-6; the match to TRBD1 covers 9 bases. V was pared by 0 bases and J by 0 bases, with 3 bases of the junction left unmatched. The CDR3 has 18 amino acids. Germline V CDR1 and CDR2: SGHAT, FQNNGV. The CDR3 DNA reads as TGTGCCAGCAGCTTAGAGGGACAGGGCCACTCTGGGGCCAACGTCCTGACTTTC. It is translated as CASSLEGQGHSGANVLTF. Using reference TRBV11-2 and TRBJ2-6 for the parts outside the CDR3, the full variable domain is EAGVAQSPRYKIIEKRQSVAFWCNPISGHATLYWYQQILGQGPKLLIQFQNNGVVDDSQLPKDRFSAERLKGVDSTLKIQPAKLEDSAVYLCASSLEGQGHSGANVLTFGAGSRLTVL.

The chain has TRBV7-6 and TRBJ1-1; perhaps TRBD1 as D (5 bases). The CDR3 extends over 13 amino acids. The ends were cut back, 1 base at V and 3 bases at J, with 6 bases in the middle. Germline loops: CDR1 SGHVS, CDR2 FNYEAQ. CDR3 sequence reads: CASSLGGDTEAFF. The DNA of the CDR3 is TGTGCCAGCAGCTTAGGGGGGGACACTGAAGCTTTCTTT.

The chain uses TRBV5-1 and TRBJ2-3; TRBD2 matches at 14 bases. Germline V gives CDR1 SGHRS, CDR2 YFSETQ. V was pared by 2 bases and J by 2 bases, with 4 bases of the junction left unmatched. The CDR3 is 17 residues long. CDR3 nucleotide sequence: TGCGCCAGCAGCTTAGGACTAGCGGGAGGAGTCACAGATACGCAGTATTTT. Its translation is CASSLGLAGGVTDTQYF.

This chain links TRBV28 with TRBJ2-7; D uncertain. V lost 11 bases and J 2 bases, leaving 13 bases between the germline ends. The germline V gene encodes CDR1 MDHEN and CDR2 SYDVKM. The CDR3 extends over 12 amino acids. As DNA, the CDR3 is TGTGCCTCCCAGGTCGGAACCTACGAGCAGTACTTC. It specifies CASQVGTYEQYF.

CDR3 bases: TGTGCCAGTAGGGAGACAGGGGATGACGAGCAGTACTTC. It translates to CASRETGDDEQYF. This sequence joins TRBV19 and TRBJ2-7, with 8 bases that match TRBD1. After removal of 6 bases from V and 5 bases from J, the junction contained 6 bases not matched to a gene. Looked up from germline, CDR1 is LNHDA and CDR2 is SQIVND (reference sequence). CDR3 length equals 13 residues.

This clone was picked up a small number of times. The CDR3 reads CASKRGGANTGELFF. CDR3 bases: TGTGCCAGTAAACGCGGGGGCGCGAACACCGGGGAGCTGTTTTTT. This chain links TRBV19 with TRBJ2-2; possible D gene TRBD2, 7 bases. Trimming cost V 7 bases and J 0 bases, with 12 bases left between them. The CDR3 covers 15 residues. Germline values: CDR1 LNHDA, CDR2 SQIVND (reference sequence).